These 15 T cell receptor beta chains were sequenced from one sample in a study of spatial heterogeneity in lung cancer (dated by TCRdb to between 2019 and 2020). In light of the paper, this sample's time point label describes: sample taken at primary tumor resection. The library relied on 5' RACE. TCRdb lists the instrument as NextSeq 500. TCRdb redid the processing of the public reads, applying fastp at Q25 and MiXCR, and retained in-frame beta chains. One record per CDR3 amino acid sequence lists the most common genes and DNA. The sample profile shows around 14,000 distinct CDR3 sequences; 3.6% of them were found once. The ten largest account for 9.8% of the sample. This specimen consisted of normal lung tissue next to the tumor, obtained at surgery. These receptors came from a male donor with early-stage non-small cell lung cancer.

This clonotype was observed at least ten times. The size of this beta chain means little, since it is a stray read in a library made for alpha chains. The chain joins TRBV29-1 to TRBJ2-7; 9 bases fit TRBD1. This CDR3 has 13 amino acids. Germline CDR1 reads SQVTM; CDR2 reads ANQGSEA. Trimming cost V 7 bases and J 5 bases; bases outside gene matches: 9. CDR3 sequence reads: CSGGTGTGNEQYF. CDR3 in DNA: TGCAGCGGAGGGACCGGGACAGGGAACGAGCAGTACTTC.

This clonotype was recorded at least ten times. For a library built for alpha chains, this beta chain is a stray read; little rests on its size. The J gene is TRBJ2-3, the V gene TRBV7-9, with a tentative D call TRBD1 (5 bases). This CDR3 is 13 amino acids long. V lost 1 base and J 4 bases, leaving 6 bases between the germline ends. Germline V gene lookup returns CDR1 SEHNR and CDR2 FQNEAQ (reference sequence). The CDR3 nucleotides read TGTGCCAGCAGCTTAGGGGGCGCAGATACGCAGTATTTT. Its translation is CASSLGGADTQYF.

The sample holds many counts of this clonotype. Because the library targeted alpha chains, this beta chain is an off-target read whose size means little. The chain joins TRBV20-1 to TRBJ2-3, with 9 bases fitting TRBD2. This CDR3 is 14 amino acids long. The V gene end was trimmed by 4 bases and the J gene end by 2 bases; junction bases not matched to a gene: 4. Germline CDR1 and CDR2: DFQATT and SNEGSKA (reference sequence). The CDR3 DNA is TGCAGTGCTACCCTAGCGGGGAACACAGATACGCAGTATTTT. Translation: CSATLAGNTDTQYF.

Remarks on this clonotype: This beta chain lies outside the target of a library built for alpha chains; its clone size means little. The gene calls are TRBV2 and TRBJ2-1; a weak D match, TRBD2 (6 bases). The V gene lost 1 base and the J gene lost 4 bases, with 11 bases spanning the gap. Per germline, CDR1 SNHLY and CDR2 FYNNEI. This CDR3 is 15 amino acids long. The CDR3 sequence is CASSEEGLPYNEQFF. The DNA for the CDR3 is TGTGCCAGCAGTGAAGAGGGACTCCCTTACAATGAGCAGTTCTTC.

This clonotype was observed many times. This beta chain lies outside the target of a library built for alpha chains; its clone size means little. This rearrangement joins TRBV3-1 to TRBJ2-2; TRBD2 aligns across 9 bases. The CDR3 length is 15 residues. The germline gives CDR1 LGHDT, CDR2 YNNKEL (reference sequence). Germline trimming cut 3 bases from V and 5 bases from J; bases unmatched to any gene: 4. The CDR3 sequence is CASSQITSGTGELFF. CDR3 bases: TGTGCCAGCAGCCAGATAACTAGCGGGACCGGGGAGCTGTTTTTT.

There are many counts of this clonotype. This beta chain represents an off-target read in a library built for alpha chains; its size is of limited meaning. The chain uses TRBV3-1 and TRBJ2-4, with a weak D call TRBD1 (7 bases). Trimming took 1 base from V and 3 from J, leaving 10 bases between them. The CDR3 is 15 residues long. CDR1 and CDR2 from the germline V gene are LGHDT and YNNKEL (reference sequence). The CDR3 protein is CASSQARDSKNIQYF. In DNA form, the CDR3 reads TGTGCCAGCAGCCAAGCGCGGGACAGCAAAAACATTCAGTACTTC.

This clonotype was recorded at least ten times. Because the library targeted alpha chains, this beta chain is an off-target read whose size means little. V and J are TRBV10-3 and TRBJ2-5, with unresolved D. V shed 0 bases and J shed 1 base, with 3 bases lying between them. Germline V CDR1 and CDR2: ENHRY, SYGVKD. CDR3 length: 13 residues. The CDR3 DNA reads TGTGCCATCAGTGAGTCGGTCCAAGAGACCCAGTACTTC. Translated, it gives CAISESVQETQYF.

This clonotype was recorded at least ten times. The library was prepared for alpha chains; this beta chain is a stray read, so its frequency means little. This sequence joins TRBV7-8 and TRBJ2-7; D is ambiguous. Germline CDR1 is SGHVS and CDR2 is FQNEAQ. This CDR3 comprises 15 residues. Trimming cost V 1 base and J 0 bases, with 10 bases left between them. The CDR3: CASSLGISSSYEQYF. The CDR3 DNA follows: TGTGCCAGCAGCTTAGGTATATCTAGCTCCTACGAGCAGTACTTC.

At least ten counts were recorded for this clonotype. The library was built for alpha chains, so this beta chain is an off-target read and its size means little. The chain joins TRBV7-9 to TRBJ1-2; D remains ambiguous. CDR1 SEHNR and CDR2 FQNEAQ come from the germline V gene (reference sequence). The CDR3 runs to 14 residues. V was cut by 0 bases and J by 3 bases, with 8 bases left in between. This chain's CDR3 is CASSLATVYYGYTF. The DNA of the CDR3 is TGTGCCAGCAGCTTAGCCACAGTTTACTATGGCTACACCTTC.

Many counts were recorded for this clonotype. As an off-target read in a library built for alpha chains, this beta chain has a frequency of little significance. Here the CDR3 reads CASSPRVSAEAFF. DNA for the CDR3: TGTGCCAGCAGTCCCAGGGTTAGCGCTGAAGCTTTCTTT. The genes are TRBV12-3 or TRBV12-4 and TRBJ1-1; tentatively, D is TRBD1 (5 bases). This CDR3 is built from 13 residues. Trimming cost V 5 bases and J 6 bases, with 13 bases left between them.

This clonotype was observed many times. This beta chain is a stray sequence in a library constructed for alpha chains; its clone size is not meaningful. The chain recombines TRBV29-1 with TRBJ2-7, with TRBD1 identical over 8 bases. V lost 4 bases, J lost 2 bases, and 1 base stayed unmatched. The CDR3 extends over 12 amino acids. Germline assignment: CDR1 SQVTM and CDR2 ANQGSEA. CDR3: CSVGTGTYEQYF. CDR3 nucleotides: TGCAGCGTTGGGACAGGGACCTACGAGCAGTACTTC.

This clonotype appeared many times. This beta chain turned up in a library designed for alpha chains; as an off-target read, its abundance says little. This rearrangement joins TRBV7-9 to TRBJ1-5; D gene uncertain. V lost 1 base and J lost 2, with 9 bases in between. This CDR3 is 15 amino acids long. The V gene's germline CDR1 is SEHNR and CDR2 FQNEAQ (reference sequence). This CDR3 reads CASSLVGEGNQPQHF. The CDR3 region has the DNA TGTGCCAGCAGCTTAGTGGGCGAGGGCAATCAGCCCCAGCATTTT.

This clonotype occurred many times. This beta chain is off target for a library built for alpha chains, so its abundance means little. V and J are TRBV4-3 and TRBJ2-3; D is unclear. Trimming removed 0 bases from V and 6 bases from J, with 13 bases in between. There are 15 residues in the CDR3. Germline-derived CDR1 and CDR2 are LGHNA and YSLEER. Here the CDR3 reads CASSQDLVESDTQYF. The CDR3 DNA reads TGCGCCAGCAGCCAAGATCTCGTCGAATCTGATACGCAGTATTTT.

This clonotype was seen repeatedly, ten times or more. This beta chain is off target for a library built for alpha chains, so its abundance means little. This chain uses TRBV9 with TRBJ2-1; the D call may be TRBD1 or TRBD2 (6 bases each). Germline V gene lookup returns CDR1 SGDLS and CDR2 YYNGEE. With 9 bases removed from V and 5 bases from J, the gap between germline ends came to 15 bases. The CDR3 totals 13 residues. The CDR3: CANATGANNEQFF. In DNA, the CDR3 is TGTGCCAACGCTACGGGGGCTAACAATGAGCAGTTCTTC.

This clonotype came up many times. A library prepared for alpha chains yielded this beta chain as an off-target read; its size is of little meaning. The gene calls are TRBV7-6 and TRBJ2-1; D possibly uses TRBD1 or TRBD2 (5 bases each). The ends were cut back, 1 base at V and 2 bases at J, with 18 bases in the middle. The germline CDR1 and CDR2 sequences are SGHVS and FNYEAQ. The CDR3 contains 18 residues. The CDR3 reads CASSLVGPIESAYNEQFF. In nucleotides, the CDR3 is TGTGCCAGCAGCTTAGTGGGACCTATTGAAAGCGCCTACAATGAGCAGTTCTTC.